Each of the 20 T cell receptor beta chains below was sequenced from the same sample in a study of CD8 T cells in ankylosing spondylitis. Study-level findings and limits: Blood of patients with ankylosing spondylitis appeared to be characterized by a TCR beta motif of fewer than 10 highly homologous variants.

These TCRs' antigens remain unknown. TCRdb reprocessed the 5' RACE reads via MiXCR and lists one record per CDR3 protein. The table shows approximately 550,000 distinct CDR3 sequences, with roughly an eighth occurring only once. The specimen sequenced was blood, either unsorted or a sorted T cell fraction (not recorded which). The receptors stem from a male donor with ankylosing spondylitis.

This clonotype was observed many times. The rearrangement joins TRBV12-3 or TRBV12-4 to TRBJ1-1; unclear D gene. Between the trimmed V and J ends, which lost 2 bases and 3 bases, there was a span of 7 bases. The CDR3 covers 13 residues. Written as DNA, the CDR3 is TGTGCCAGCAGTTTACAACTCCACACTGAAGCTTTCTTT. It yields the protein CASSLQLHTEAFF.

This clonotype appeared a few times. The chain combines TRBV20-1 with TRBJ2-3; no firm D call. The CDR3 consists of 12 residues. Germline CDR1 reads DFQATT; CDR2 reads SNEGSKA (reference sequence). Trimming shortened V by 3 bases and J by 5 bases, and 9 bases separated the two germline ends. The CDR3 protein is CSARRTVDTQYF. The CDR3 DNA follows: TGCAGTGCTAGGAGGACCGTAGATACGCAGTATTTT.

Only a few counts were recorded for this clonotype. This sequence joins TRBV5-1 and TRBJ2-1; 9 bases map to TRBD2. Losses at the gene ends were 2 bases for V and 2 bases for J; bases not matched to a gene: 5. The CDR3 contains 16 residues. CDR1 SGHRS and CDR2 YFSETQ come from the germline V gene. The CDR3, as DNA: TGCGCCAGCAGCTTCGTGCTAGCGGGACCCTACAATGAGCAGTTCTTC. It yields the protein CASSFVLAGPYNEQFF.

CDR3 sequence reads: CASSLARGYKQYF. The CDR3 region has the DNA TGTGCCAGCAGCTTAGCGCGGGGATACAAGCAGTACTTC. The chain recombines TRBV7-2 with TRBJ2-7, with D possibly being TRBD2 (6 bases). Deletions cut 0 bases from V and 8 bases from J, with 11 bases between. Germline V gene sequence: CDR1 SGHTA, CDR2 FQGNSA. This CDR3 is 13 amino acids long.

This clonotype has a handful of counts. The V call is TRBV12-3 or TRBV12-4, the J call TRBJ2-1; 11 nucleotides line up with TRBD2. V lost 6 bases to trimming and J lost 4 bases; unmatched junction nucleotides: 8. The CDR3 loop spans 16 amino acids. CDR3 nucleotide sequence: TGTGCCAGCAGCTCGACTAGCGGGGAACCTTACAATGAGCAGTTCTTC. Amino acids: CASSSTSGEPYNEQFF.

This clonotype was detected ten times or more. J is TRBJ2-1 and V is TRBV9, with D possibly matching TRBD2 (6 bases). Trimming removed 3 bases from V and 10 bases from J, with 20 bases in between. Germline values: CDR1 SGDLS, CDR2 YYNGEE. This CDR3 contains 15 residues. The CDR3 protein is CASSASGTPSPEQFF. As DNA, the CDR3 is TGTGCCAGCAGCGCTTCCGGGACTCCTTCCCCGGAGCAGTTCTTC. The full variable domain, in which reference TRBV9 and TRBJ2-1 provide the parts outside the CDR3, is DSGVTQTPKHLITATGQRVTLRCSPRSGDLSVYWYQQSLDQGLQFLIQYYNGEERAKGNILERFSAQQFPDLHSELNLSSLELGDSALYFCASSASGTPSPEQFFGPGTRLTVL.

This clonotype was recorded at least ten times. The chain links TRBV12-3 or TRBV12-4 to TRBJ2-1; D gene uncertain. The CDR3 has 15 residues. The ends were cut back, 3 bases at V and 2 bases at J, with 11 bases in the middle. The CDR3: CASSFGNSAYNEQFF. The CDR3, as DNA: TGTGCCAGCAGTTTTGGGAATTCGGCCTACAATGAGCAGTTCTTC.

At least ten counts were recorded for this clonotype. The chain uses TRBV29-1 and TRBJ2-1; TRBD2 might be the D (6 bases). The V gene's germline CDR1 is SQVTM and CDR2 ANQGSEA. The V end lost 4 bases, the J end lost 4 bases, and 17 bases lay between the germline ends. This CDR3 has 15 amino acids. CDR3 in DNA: TGCAGCGTTGGGGGCGGGGAGGCCTCATACAATGAGCAGTTCTTC. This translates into CSVGGGEASYNEQFF.

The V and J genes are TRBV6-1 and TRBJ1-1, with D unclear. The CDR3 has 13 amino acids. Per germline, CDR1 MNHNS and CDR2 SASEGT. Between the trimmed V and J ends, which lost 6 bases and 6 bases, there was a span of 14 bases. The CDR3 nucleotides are TGTGCCAGCAGCCCAGCCCGTTTGGCTGAAGCTTTCTTT. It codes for CASSPARLAEAFF.

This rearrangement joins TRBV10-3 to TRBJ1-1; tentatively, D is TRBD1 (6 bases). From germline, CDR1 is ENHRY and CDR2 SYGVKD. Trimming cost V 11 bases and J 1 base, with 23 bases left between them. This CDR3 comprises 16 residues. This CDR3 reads CAPKRRQALWNTEAFF. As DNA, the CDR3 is TGTGCCCCGAAGAGGCGACAGGCCCTTTGGAACACTGAAGCTTTCTTT.

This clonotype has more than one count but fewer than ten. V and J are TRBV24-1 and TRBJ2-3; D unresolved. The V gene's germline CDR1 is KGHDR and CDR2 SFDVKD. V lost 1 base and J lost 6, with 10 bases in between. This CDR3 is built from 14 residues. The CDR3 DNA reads TGTGCCACCAGTGATTTTCGGAGTGGTGATACGCAGTATTTT. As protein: CATSDFRSGDTQYF.

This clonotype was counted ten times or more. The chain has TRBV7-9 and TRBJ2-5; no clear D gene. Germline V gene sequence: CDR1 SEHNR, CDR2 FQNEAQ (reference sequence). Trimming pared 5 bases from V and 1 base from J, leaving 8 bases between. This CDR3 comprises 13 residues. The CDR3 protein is CASSRRAQETQYF. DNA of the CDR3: TGTGCCAGCAGCCGACGGGCCCAAGAGACCCAGTACTTC.

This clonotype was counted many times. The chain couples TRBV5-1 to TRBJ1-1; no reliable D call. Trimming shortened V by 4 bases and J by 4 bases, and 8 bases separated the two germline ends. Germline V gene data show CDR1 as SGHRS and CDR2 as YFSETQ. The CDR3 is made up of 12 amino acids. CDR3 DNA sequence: TGCGCCAGCAGCGCAGGAGTCACTGAAGCTTTCTTT. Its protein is CASSAGVTEAFF.

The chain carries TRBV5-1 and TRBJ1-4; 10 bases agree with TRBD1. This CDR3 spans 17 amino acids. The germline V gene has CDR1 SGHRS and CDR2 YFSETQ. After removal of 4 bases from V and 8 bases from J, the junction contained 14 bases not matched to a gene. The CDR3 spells CASSPPTGGATGEKLFF. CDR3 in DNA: TGCGCCAGCAGCCCCCCGACAGGGGGCGCGACTGGGGAAAAACTGTTTTTT.

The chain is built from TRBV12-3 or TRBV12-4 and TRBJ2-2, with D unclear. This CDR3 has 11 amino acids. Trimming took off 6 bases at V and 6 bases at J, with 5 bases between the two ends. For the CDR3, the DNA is TGTGCCAGCAGATCCGCCGGGGAGCTGTTTTTT. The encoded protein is CASRSAGELFF.

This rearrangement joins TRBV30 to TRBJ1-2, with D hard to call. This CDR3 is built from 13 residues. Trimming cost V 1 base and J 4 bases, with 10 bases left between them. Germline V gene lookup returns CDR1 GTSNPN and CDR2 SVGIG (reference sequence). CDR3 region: CAWSEGHTYGYTF. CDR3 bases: TGTGCCTGGAGTGAGGGCCATACCTATGGCTACACCTTC.

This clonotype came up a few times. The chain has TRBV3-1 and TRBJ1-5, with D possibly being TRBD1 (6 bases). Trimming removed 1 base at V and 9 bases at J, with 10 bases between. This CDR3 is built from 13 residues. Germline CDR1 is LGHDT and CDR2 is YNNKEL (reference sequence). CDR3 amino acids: CASSQGGPGPQHF. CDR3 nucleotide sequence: TGTGCCAGCAGCCAAGGGGGGCCAGGGCCCCAGCATTTT. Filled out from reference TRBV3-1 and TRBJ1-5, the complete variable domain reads DTAVSQTPKYLVTQMGNDKSIKCEQNLGHDTMYWYKQDSKKFLKIMFSYNNKELIINETVPNRFSPKSPDKAHLNLHINSLELGDSAVYFCASSQGGPGPQHFGDGTRLSIL.

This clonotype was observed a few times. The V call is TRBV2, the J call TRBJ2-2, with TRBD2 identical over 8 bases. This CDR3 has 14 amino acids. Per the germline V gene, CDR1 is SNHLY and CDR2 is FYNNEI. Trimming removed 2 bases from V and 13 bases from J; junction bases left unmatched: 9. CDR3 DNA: TGTGCCAGCAGTGAAACCCCTCGGGGGGGAGGGCTGTTTTTT. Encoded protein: CASSETPRGGGLFF.

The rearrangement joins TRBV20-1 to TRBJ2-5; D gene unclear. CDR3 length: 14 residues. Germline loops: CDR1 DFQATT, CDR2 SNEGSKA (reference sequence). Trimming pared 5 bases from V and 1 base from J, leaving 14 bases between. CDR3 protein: CSASEPQAQETQYF. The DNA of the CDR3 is TGCAGTGCTTCTGAGCCCCAAGCCCAAGAGACCCAGTACTTC.

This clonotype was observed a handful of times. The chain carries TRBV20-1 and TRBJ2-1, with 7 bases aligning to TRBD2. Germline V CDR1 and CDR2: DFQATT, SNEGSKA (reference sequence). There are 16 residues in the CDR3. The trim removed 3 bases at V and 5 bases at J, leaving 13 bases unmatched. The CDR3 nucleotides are TGCAGTGCTAGTGTGCGGGAGAGGCTACGAGACAATGAGCAGTTCTTC. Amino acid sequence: CSASVRERLRDNEQFF.